What follows are 3 T cell receptor beta chains derived from one specimen sequenced in a study of blood T cell repertoires in COVID-19. Assay: immunoSEQ multiplex PCR; the TCRdb copy retains only in-frame clones and omits some. Of 150,000 to 200,000 clones listed, about four fifths are singletons. Sequenced material: PBMCs or T cells enriched from blood (not recorded which). All receptors derive from a woman between 50 and 59 years old in a cohort exposed to, infected with or recovered from COVID-19 (not recorded which).

The V gene is TRBV21-1, the J gene TRBJ1-2; the table's D call TRBD1 went unverified against the DNA. TRBV21-1 is classified as a pseudogene. The CDR3 consists of 22 residues. The CDR3 sequence is CASSKGRTGSHRLYSDSYGYTF. In nucleotides, the CDR3 is TGTGCCAGCAGCAAAGGTAGGACAGGGAGCCACCGATTATACTCCGACTCCTATGGCTACACCTTC.

This chain uses TRBV27 with TRBJ1-2, with TRBD1 identical over 7 bases. V lost 3 bases, J lost 6 bases, and 10 bases stayed unmatched. The germline CDR1 and CDR2 sequences are MNHEY and SMNVEV (reference sequence). CDR3 length: 15 amino acids. The DNA for the CDR3 is TGTGCCAGCAGTTTGCGTCGACAGGGCGCTGATGGCTACACCTTC. Its protein is CASSLRRQGADGYTF.

The V gene is TRBV11-2, the J gene TRBJ2-7, with D hard to call. The CDR3 has 13 residues. The V end was cut by 0 bases, the J end by 2 bases, with 5 bases between. The germline CDR1 and CDR2 sequences are SGHAT and FQNNGV. The CDR3 is CASSLDRPYEQYF. The CDR3 bases are TGTGCCAGCAGCTTAGACAGGCCCTACGAGCAGTACTTC.